The source of this T cell receptor beta chain is a study of neurological immune-mediated disorders. CDR3 length: 14 residues. In germline, CDR1 is SGHRS, CDR2 YFSETQ. The ends were cut back, 0 bases at V and 2 bases at J, with 8 bases in the middle. TCRdb analysed the 5' RACE reads with MiXCR anew, one entry per CDR3 protein. The data contain under 50,000 distinct CDR3 sequences, roughly 25% of them singletons. The sequence was collected from a woman aged 70 to 79 in good health. Sequenced: PBMCs. V is TRBV5-1 and J is TRBJ1-1; no firm D call. The CDR3 DNA follows: TGCGCCAGCAGCTTGGGAGAGATCAACACTGAAGCTTTCTTT. This codes for CASSLGEINTEAFF.